What follows are 8 T cell receptor beta chains derived from one specimen sequenced in a study of T-cell memory formation after mild COVID-19. TCRdb re-analysed the 5' RACE reads in MiXCR, keeping a single row per CDR3 protein. The table shows just over 350,000 distinct CDR3 sequences, with 14% occurring only once. The sequencing input was PBMCs or a T cell subset sorted from them (not recorded which). Receptors were obtained from a young man who had mild COVID-19 (a few samples of this study predate the infection). Cell type and time point are not known.

The rearrangement uses TRBV12-3 or TRBV12-4 and TRBJ2-1; TRBD1 agrees at 8 bases. CDR3 length: 16 amino acids. With V trimmed by 5 bases and J by 3 bases, 9 bases remained unmatched. CDR3 in DNA: TGTGCCAGCAGTCCCCCTAGGACAGGGCTCTACAATGAGCAGTTCTTC. It specifies CASSPPRTGLYNEQFF.

This clonotype turned up a few times. The chain employs TRBV4-3 and TRBJ2-7; unclear D gene. CDR3 length equals 10 residues. Germline CDR1 reads LGHNA; CDR2 reads YSLEER. Trimming cost V 6 bases and J 5 bases, with 5 bases left between them. DNA of the CDR3: TGCGCCAGCAGTGACGACGAGCAGTACGTC. It yields the protein CASSDDEQYV.

The sample holds a few counts of this clonotype. The rearrangement uses TRBV13 and TRBJ2-6; the D gene is possibly TRBD1 (6 bases). The germline V gene encodes CDR1 PRHDT and CDR2 FYEKMQ (reference sequence). The CDR3 runs 18 residues. Trimming left V 1 base short and J 1 base short, with 14 bases between. This chain's CDR3 is CASSLEAGAPSGANVLTF. CDR3 coding DNA: TGTGCCAGCAGCTTAGAGGCAGGGGCTCCTTCTGGGGCCAACGTCCTGACTTTC. The full variable domain, rest sourced from reference TRBV13 and TRBJ2-6, is AAGVIQSPRHLIKEKRETATLKCYPIPRHDTVYWYQQGPGQDPQFLISFYEKMQSDKGSIPDRFSAQQFSDYHSELNMSSLELGDSALYFCASSLEAGAPSGANVLTFGAGSRLTVL.

This clonotype was counted a few times. The chain has TRBV5-1 and TRBJ2-1; 8 positions agree with TRBD1. CDR1 is SGHRS, CDR2 YFSETQ, per germline. The CDR3 runs to 15 residues. J was trimmed by 5 bases and V by 0 bases; bases with no gene match: 4. This chain's CDR3 is CASSLGEQGDNEQFF. The CDR3 DNA sequence: TGCGCCAGCAGCTTGGGGGAACAGGGGGACAATGAGCAGTTCTTC.

J is TRBJ1-5 and V is TRBV12-3 or TRBV12-4; 7 bases map to TRBD1. V dropped 5 bases and J dropped 6; count of bases not matched to a gene: 10. This CDR3 comprises 15 residues. The CDR3 sequence is CASSTTRQGGQPQHF. The CDR3 coding sequence is TGTGCCAGCAGTACCACGAGACAGGGTGGTCAGCCCCAGCATTTT.

V usage is TRBV30 and J usage is TRBJ1-6; no reliable D call. V dropped 2 bases and J dropped 14 bases, with 13 bases sitting between them. The CDR3 is 12 residues long. CDR1 GTSNPN and CDR2 SVGIG come from the germline V gene (reference sequence). CDR3 in DNA: TGTGCCTGGAGTACCATACTTGGGGCCCTCCACTTT. Encoded protein: CAWSTILGALHF.

The CDR3: CASRATGEKLFF. CDR3 coding DNA: TGTGCCAGCAGGGCCACAGGGGAAAAACTGTTTTTT. This chain links TRBV2 with TRBJ1-4, with D perhaps matching TRBD1 (6 bases). Per germline, CDR1 SNHLY and CDR2 FYNNEI. This CDR3 spans 12 amino acids. V was pared by 6 bases and J by 8 bases, with 10 bases between.

This clonotype was counted only a few times. The chain recombines TRBV5-6 with TRBJ2-1; TRBD1 aligns across 11 bases. This CDR3 has 14 residues. Germline lookup yields CDR1 SGHDT and CDR2 YYEEEE. With 6 bases clipped from V and 6 bases from J, the junction kept 5 bases outside the gene matches. This CDR3 is CASIAGTGGNEQFF. CDR3 DNA sequence: TGTGCCAGCATCGCCGGGACAGGGGGCAATGAGCAGTTCTTC.